This entry concerns a single TCR beta chain. Germline trimming cut 0 bases from V and 3 bases from J; bases unmatched to any gene: 11. There are 19 residues in the CDR3. The V gene's germline CDR1 is SGHDN and CDR2 FVKESK. TCRdb used MiXCR to reprocess the 5' RACE reads, holding one entry per CDR3 protein. In the table there are 1.5 million to 2 million distinct CDR3 sequences, more than 30% of which are singletons. This sample stems from a study of identical twins. Input material: cord blood. This chain uses TRBV14 with TRBJ2-3; 11 bases agree with TRBD2. This receptor was taken from a newborn girl in good health. The CDR3 loop reads CASSQDRLLAGGPTDTQYF. CDR3 coding DNA: TGTGCCAGCAGCCAAGACCGACTGTTAGCGGGGGGGCCGACAGATACGCAGTATTTT.